This T cell receptor beta chain was recovered during a study of T cell responses to AZD1222 COVID-19 vaccine. The wider study: The analysis combined second doses at about 4 or about 12 weeks. Findings and caveats of the study: Nearly half of the spike-specific TCRs reportedly recognize variant regions that carry no mutations. Spike regions recognized by vaccine-associated CD4 TCRs spanned the protein, led by 160-218 and 743-854. There were repertoire samples only from the period after the peak T cell response.

Worth noting for this clone: Its target is unknown.

Per germline, CDR1 MNHEY and CDR2 SMNVEV (reference sequence). Trimming left V 0 bases short and J 8 bases short, with 11 bases between. The CDR3 has 14 amino acids. Profiling relied on immunoSEQ multiplex PCR, and the TCRdb table lists in-frame clones only, not all of them. Here the sample spans roughly 100,000 clones, 85% to 90% being singletons. The source is an adult in good health. The chain couples TRBV27 to TRBJ1-3; weak D call: TRBD1 (5 bases). Sample: peripheral blood, taken on day 0 of AZD1222 vaccination. The CDR3 region is CASSLSSGGDTIYF. CDR3 nucleotide sequence: TGTGCCAGCAGTTTATCGTCAGGAGGGGACACCATATATTTT.